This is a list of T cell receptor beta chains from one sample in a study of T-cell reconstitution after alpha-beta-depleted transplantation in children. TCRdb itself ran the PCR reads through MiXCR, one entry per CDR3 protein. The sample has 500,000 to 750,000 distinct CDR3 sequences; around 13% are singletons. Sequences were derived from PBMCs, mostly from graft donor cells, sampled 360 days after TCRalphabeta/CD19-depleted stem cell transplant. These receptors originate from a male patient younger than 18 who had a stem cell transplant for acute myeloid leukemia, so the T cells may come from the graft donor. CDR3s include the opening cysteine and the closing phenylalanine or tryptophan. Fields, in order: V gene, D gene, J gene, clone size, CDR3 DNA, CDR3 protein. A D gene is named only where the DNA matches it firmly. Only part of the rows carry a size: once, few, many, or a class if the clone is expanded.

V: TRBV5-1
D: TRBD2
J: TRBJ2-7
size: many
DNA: TGCGCCAGCAGCTTCCCACTGACTAGCGAGAGCTACGAGCAGTACTTC
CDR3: CASSFPLTSESYEQYF

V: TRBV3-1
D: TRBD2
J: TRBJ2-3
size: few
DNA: TGTGCCAGCAGAATTGGCGGGAGGGGCGGCACAGATACGCAGTATTTT
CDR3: CASRIGGRGGTDTQYF

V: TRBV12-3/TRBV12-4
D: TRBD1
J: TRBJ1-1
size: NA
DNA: TGTGCCAGCAGTCAGGGACAGGGTTTGAACACTGAAGCTTTCTTT
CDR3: CASSQGQGLNTEAFF

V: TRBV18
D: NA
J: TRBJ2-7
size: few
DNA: TGTGCCAGCTCACCATCGGGGGACCAGCAGTACTTC
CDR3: CASSPSGDQQYF

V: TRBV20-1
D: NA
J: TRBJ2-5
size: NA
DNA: TGCAGTGCACAGGACGGGACACAACAAGAGACCCAGTACTTC
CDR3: CSAQDGTQQETQYF

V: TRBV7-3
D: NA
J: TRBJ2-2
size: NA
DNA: TGTGCCAGCAGCTTATTCCCCATGAACACCGGGGAGCTGTTTTTT
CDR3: CASSLFPMNTGELFF

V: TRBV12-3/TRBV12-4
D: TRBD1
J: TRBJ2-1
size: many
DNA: TGTGCCAGCAGTCGAGGGGACAGGGGGGTTATGAATGAGCAGTTCTTC
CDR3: CASSRGDRGVMNEQFF

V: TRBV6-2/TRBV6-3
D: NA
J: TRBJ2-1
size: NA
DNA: TGTGCCAGCAGTTACGGCGCGGGGCTTAGCCTGTTCTTC
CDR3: CASSYGAGLSLFF

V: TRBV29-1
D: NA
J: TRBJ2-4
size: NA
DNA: TGCAGCGTTGTCGGGTTAGGGGACATTCAGTACTTC
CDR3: CSVVGLGDIQYF

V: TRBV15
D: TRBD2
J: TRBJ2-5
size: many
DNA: TGTGCCACCAGCACTCCCCTGGGGACTAGCGGGAAAGAGACCCAGTACTTC
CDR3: CATSTPLGTSGKETQYF

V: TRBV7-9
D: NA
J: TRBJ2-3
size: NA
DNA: TGTGCCAGCAGCTTACGCCTAGCGCGGACAGATACGCAGTATTTT
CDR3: CASSLRLARTDTQYF

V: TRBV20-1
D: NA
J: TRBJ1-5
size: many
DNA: TGCAGTGCTAGAGATTGGGGGCCAGGGACACATCAGCCCCAGCATTTT
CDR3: CSARDWGPGTHQPQHF

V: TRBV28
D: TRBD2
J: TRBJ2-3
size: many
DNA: TGTGCCAGCAGTCCCCTCGGGACTACGGAGTATTTT
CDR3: CASSPLGTTEYF

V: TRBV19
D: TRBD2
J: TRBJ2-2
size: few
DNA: TGTGCCGTGAAGCGGGAGCCGAACACCGGGGAGCTGTTTTTT
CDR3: CAVKREPNTGELFF

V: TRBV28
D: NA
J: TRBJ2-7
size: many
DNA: TGTGCCAGCAGTTCGACTCGTCTCGGCATTTTCTCCTACGAGCAGTACTTC
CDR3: CASSSTRLGIFSYEQYF

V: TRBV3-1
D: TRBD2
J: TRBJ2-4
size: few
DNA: TGTGCCAGCAGCCAAACGCCAGCGGGAGGGAACATTCAGTACTTC
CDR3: CASSQTPAGGNIQYF

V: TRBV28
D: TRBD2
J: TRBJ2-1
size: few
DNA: TGTGCCAGCAGAGATATGATTGGGACTAGCGGGAGCAATGAGCAGTTCTTC
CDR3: CASRDMIGTSGSNEQFF

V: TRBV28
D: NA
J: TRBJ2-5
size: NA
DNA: TGTGCCAGCAGTCCTAAGGGGGGAAAGGAAGAGACCCAGTACTTC
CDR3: CASSPKGGKEETQYF

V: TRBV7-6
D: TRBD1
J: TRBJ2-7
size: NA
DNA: TGTGCCAGCAGCGTTGGGCCTCTTGGGACAGCTACCTACGAGCAGTACTTC
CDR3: CASSVGPLGTATYEQYF

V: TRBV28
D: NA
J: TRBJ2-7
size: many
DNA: TGTGCCAGCAGATCTACAGGGACCGAGCAGTACTTC
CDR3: CASRSTGTEQYF

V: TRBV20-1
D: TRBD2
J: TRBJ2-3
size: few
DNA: TGCAGTGCTACCCGCGGGAGGGGGGTCACAGATACGCAGTATTTT
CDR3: CSATRGRGVTDTQYF

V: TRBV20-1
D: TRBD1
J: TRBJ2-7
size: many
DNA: TGCAGTGCTAGAGGGGACAGGGGTTACGAGCAGTACTTC
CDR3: CSARGDRGYEQYF

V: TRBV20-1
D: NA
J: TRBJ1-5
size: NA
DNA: TGCAGTGCTAGCGGGGGTGGAAATCAGCCCCAGCATTTT
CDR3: CSASGGGNQPQHF

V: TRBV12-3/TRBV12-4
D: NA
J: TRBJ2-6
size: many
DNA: TGTGCCAGCAGTTTTCGACAGCTATTGATGTCTGGGGCCAACGTCCTGACTTTC
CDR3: CASSFRQLLMSGANVLTF

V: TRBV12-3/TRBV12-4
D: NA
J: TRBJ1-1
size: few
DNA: TGTGCCAGCATCCGCCCCCGGGACACAGCCCCTGAAGCTTTCTTT
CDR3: CASIRPRDTAPEAFF

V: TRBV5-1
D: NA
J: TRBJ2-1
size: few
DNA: TGCGCCAGCAGCTTGACGGGACCACACAATGAGCAGTTCTTC
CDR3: CASSLTGPHNEQFF

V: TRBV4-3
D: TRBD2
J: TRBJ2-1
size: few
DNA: TGCGCCAGCAGTCTAGCGGGAGACTCGTACAATGAGCAGTTCTTC
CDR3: CASSLAGDSYNEQFF